Listed below are T cell receptor beta chains from one sample, sequenced in a study of PD-1 and CTLA-4 blockade in melanoma. TCRdb keeps only in-frame clones here, not all; method: immunoSEQ multiplex PCR. The table shows almost 30,000 clones, with less than 90% occurring only once. The sequencing used CD8+ T cells from peripheral blood, collected before anti-PD-1 treatment. Receptors originate from a human donor with melanoma. Each CDR3 is given with its conserved first and last residue. The D gene is left open where the match is weak. A clone size is listed for some rows: how often the clone was seen (once, few, many), or a class if it is expanded.

abundance,j_gene,v_gene,d_gene,len,CDR3nt,CDR3aa
.,TRBJ2-1,TRBV27,.,15,TGTGCCAGCAGTCACCGGGACCCTACCTACAATGAGCAGTTCTTC,CASSHRDPTYNEQFF
.,TRBJ2-3,TRBV9,TRBD2,15,TGTGCCAGCAGCCTCGGGGGGAGGGCCGGAGATACGCAGTATTTT,CASSLGGRAGDTQYF
once,TRBJ1-1,TRBV7-6,TRBD1,15,TGTGCCAGCAGCATGGGACAGGGTCCGGACACTGAAGCTTTCTTT,CASSMGQGPDTEAFF
.,TRBJ2-7,TRBV27,TRBD1,12,TGTGCCACCGGGACAGGGCCCTACGAGCAGTACTTC,CATGTGPYEQYF
.,TRBJ1-6,TRBV2,.,15,TGTGCCAGCAGTGGACGACAGGATCCTAATTCACCCCTCCACTTT,CASSGRQDPNSPLHF
few,TRBJ1-5,TRBV27,.,14,TGTGCCAGCAGTTTACAGGGACGCAATCAGCCCCAGCATTTT,CASSLQGRNQPQHF
.,TRBJ2-1,TRBV28,.,15,TGTGCCAGCAGTTTGTTACAGGGATTCTACAATGAGCAGTTCTTC,CASSLLQGFYNEQFF
.,TRBJ1-2,TRBV25-1,TRBD1,14,TGTGCCAGCAGTGAATCTGCCAGGGGGGATGGCTACACCTTC,CASSESARGDGYTF
.,TRBJ2-2,TRBV4-2,TRBD2,17,TGTGCCAGCAGCCAAGTAGCTGGGGGGGAACATACCGGGGAGCTGTTTTTT,CASSQVAGGEHTGELFF
.,TRBJ1-5,TRBV19,TRBD1,12,TGTGCCAGTAGAACAGGGGAACAGCCCCAGCATTTT,CASRTGEQPQHF
large,TRBJ1-2,TRBV4-1,TRBD1,16,TGCGCCAGCAGCCAGGATTGGGCGTGGACAGGCCTTGGCTACACCTTC,CASSQDWAWTGLGYTF
once,TRBJ2-2,TRBV15,.,17,TGTGCCACCAGCCTCCTGAGGGCCGGGGTCAACACCGGGGAGCTGTTTTTT,CATSLLRAGVNTGELFF
.,TRBJ2-1,TRBV28,TRBD2,19,TGTGCCAGCAGTTCGGGACTAGCGGGAGGGCCATTTCCCGATAATGAGCAGTTCTTC,CASSSGLAGGPFPDNEQFF
.,TRBJ1-1,TRBV6-6,.,13,TGTGCCAGCAGGCTCGACCCAGGCACTGAAGCTTTCTTT,CASRLDPGTEAFF
.,TRBJ2-2,TRBV28,TRBD1,12,TGTGCCAGCAGGACAGGGGCCGGGGAGCTGTTTTTT,CASRTGAGELFF
.,TRBJ1-1,TRBV4-2,.,15,TGTGCCAGCAGCCAAGAAACCGGCCTGGGGACTGAAGCTTTCTTT,CASSQETGLGTEAFF
.,TRBJ2-1,TRBV24-1,.,12,TGTGCCACCAGTGACCATGGTTATGAGCAGTTCTTC,CATSDHGYEQFF
.,TRBJ2-3,TRBV6-4,TRBD2,15,TGTGCCAGCAGTGACTCAGCGGGGGACACAGATACGCAGTATTTT,CASSDSAGDTDTQYF
.,TRBJ1-5,TRBV6-5,.,14,TGTGCCAGCAGTACTACAGGGAGAAATCAGCCCCAGCATTTT,CASSTTGRNQPQHF
.,TRBJ2-1,TRBV4-2,.,17,TGTGCCAGCAGCCAAGATTCCGGCCTGAGCTCCTACAATGAGCAGTTCTTC,CASSQDSGLSSYNEQFF
few,TRBJ2-5,TRBV11-2,.,16,TGTGCCAGCAGCTTAGACCTGCCGTTGTACCAAGAGACCCAGTACTTC,CASSLDLPLYQETQYF
.,TRBJ2-7,TRBV4-1,.,15,TGCGCCAGCAGCCAAGGGCGGGGTACGGCCTACGAGCAGTACTTC,CASSQGRGTAYEQYF
.,TRBJ2-2,TRBV27,.,12,TGTGCCAGCAGTCTCAACACCGGGGAGCTGTTTTTT,CASSLNTGELFF
.,TRBJ2-7,TRBV6-5,TRBD2,15,TGTGCCAGCAGTGACTCGGGAGGGGCCCCCTACGAGCAGTACTTC,CASSDSGGAPYEQYF
.,TRBJ2-5,TRBV7-9,TRBD1,17,TGTGCCAGCAGCTTAGTCGGGACAGCAGAAAACCAAGAGACCCAGTACTTC,CASSLVGTAENQETQYF
once,TRBJ2-5,TRBV29-1,.,14,TGCAGCGTTGAAGGGAACGACATGCAAGAGACCCAGTACTTC,CSVEGNDMQETQYF
.,TRBJ2-3,TRBV7-9,.,15,TGTGCCAGCAGCCTGAGGACGGACTTCACAGATACGCAGTATTTT,CASSLRTDFTDTQYF
.,TRBJ2-3,TRBV7-2,TRBD2,19,TGTGCCAGCAGCTACTGGACTAGCGGTCCCTTCTCCCCTCCAGATACGCAGTATTTT,CASSYWTSGPFSPPDTQYF
.,TRBJ2-1,TRBV6-5,.,10,TGTGCCAGCGGAGGCGATGAGCAGTTCTTC,CASGGDEQFF
.,TRBJ1-1,TRBV21-1,.,12,TGTGCCAGCAGCAAGGACACAGGGGAAGCTTTCTTT,CASSKDTGEAFF
once,TRBJ1-1,TRBV14,TRBD1,13,TGTGCCAGCAGACCAACAGGGGACACTGAAGCTTTCTTT,CASRPTGDTEAFF
.,TRBJ2-3,TRBV7-2,TRBD2,18,TGTGCCAGCAGCTATCCCAGGGAGGTAGCGGGGGGTCCAGATACGCAGTATTTT,CASSYPREVAGGPDTQYF
.,TRBJ1-2,TRBV27,.,17,TGTGCCAGCAGTCCATTCAGGCCCGAGAACAAAAACTATGGCTACACCTTC,CASSPFRPENKNYGYTF
once,TRBJ2-7,TRBV7-6,.,15,TGTGCCAGCAGCTTAAACGGCCCTAGCTCCTACGAGCAGTACTTC,CASSLNGPSSYEQYF
.,TRBJ1-6,TRBV7-8,TRBD1,14,TGTGCCAGCAGCCGTGACAGGGGAAATTCACCCCTCCACTTT,CASSRDRGNSPLHF
once,TRBJ2-1,TRBV27,.,12,TGTGCCAGCAGCCTCAATTACAATGAGCAGTTCTTC,CASSLNYNEQFF
.,TRBJ1-1,TRBV27,.,14,TGTGCCAGCAGGGAACAGGCCTTTAGGACTGAAGCTTTCTTT,CASREQAFRTEAFF
few,TRBJ1-4,TRBV7-9,TRBD1,16,TGTGCCAGCAGCCCGGGACAGGGAGGCACTAATGAAAAACTGTTTTTT,CASSPGQGGTNEKLFF
.,TRBJ1-4,TRBV9,.,15,TGTGCCAGCAGCGGATCAGGGTCCGGGAATGAAAAACTGTTTTTT,CASSGSGSGNEKLFF
.,TRBJ1-1,TRBV29-1,TRBD1,13,TGCAGCGTCGGAGCCGGGACAGCCACTGAAGCTTTCTTT,CSVGAGTATEAFF
.,TRBJ1-6,TRBV28,.,15,TGTGCCAGCAGTTTACCCGGGACGGAGAATTCACCCCTCCACTTT,CASSLPGTENSPLHF
.,TRBJ2-7,TRBV7-6,TRBD1,15,TGTGCCAGCAGCTTAAACGAGGGGGCCATGAGGGAGCAGTACTTC,CASSLNEGAMREQYF
.,TRBJ1-1,TRBV2,.,15,TGTGCCAGCAGAAGCTCCCGGGACACACGGAATGAAGCTTTCTTT,CASRSSRDTRNEAFF
.,TRBJ2-1,TRBV11-2,TRBD2,19,TGTGCCAGCAGCGACGGGGGACTAGCGGGAGGGTCGGAATACAATGAGCAGTTCTTC,CASSDGGLAGGSEYNEQFF
.,TRBJ2-5,TRBV2,TRBD1,15,TGTGCCAGCGGCACCCGCGCAGGGGGCCAAGAGACCCAGTACTTC,CASGTRAGGQETQYF
.,TRBJ1-2,TRBV6-5,.,15,TGTGCCAGCAGTTACGGAGAGAGCCATAGCTATGGCTACACCTTC,CASSYGESHSYGYTF
.,TRBJ1-5,TRBV6-6,.,14,TGTGCCAGCAGCACAGACAGCAGCAATCAGCCCCAGCATTTT,CASSTDSSNQPQHF
.,TRBJ2-2,TRBV7-9,.,16,TGTGCCAGCAGCCCCCACGACAGCTCGAACACCGGGGAGCTGTTTTTT,CASSPHDSSNTGELFF
once,TRBJ2-2,TRBV6-5,.,12,TGTGCCAGCAGTTACAATTCGGGGGAGCTGTTTTTT,CASSYNSGELFF
.,TRBJ2-7,TRBV30,TRBD1,15,TGTGCCTGGAGTGTCCTACAGGGGATGGGTTACGAGCAGTACTTC,CAWSVLQGMGYEQYF
.,TRBJ1-1,TRBV12-3/TRBV12-4,.,13,TGTGCCAGCAGACTATTACCGAACACTGAAGCTTTCTTT,CASRLLPNTEAFF
.,TRBJ1-2,TRBV29-1,.,11,TGCAGCGTTGGGGATATCTATGGCTACACCTTC,CSVGDIYGYTF
.,TRBJ1-2,TRBV11-1,TRBD1,13,TGTGCCAGCCAGGGGGACGGTTGGAATGGCTACACCTTC,CASQGDGWNGYTF
.,TRBJ2-1,TRBV28,TRBD2,14,TGTGCCAGCAGTTTGACTAGCAGTCACAATGAGCAGTTCTTC,CASSLTSSHNEQFF
.,TRBJ2-7,TRBV29-1,.,14,TGCAGCGTTGCTAGGGCCTTGGTTCCCTACGAGCAGTACTTC,CSVARALVPYEQYF
.,TRBJ2-5,TRBV2,TRBD1,15,TGTGCCAGCAGTGATTTGACAGGGGGCGAAGAGACCCAGTACTTC,CASSDLTGGEETQYF
.,TRBJ2-3,TRBV4-1,TRBD2,16,TGCGCCAGCAGCCAAGTCGGGGGGGCATTGGCAGATACGCAGTATTTT,CASSQVGGALADTQYF